This TCR beta chain was observed in a study of blood T cell repertoires in COVID-19. Looking at the study overall: T cells, B-cell-depleted T cells, or PBMCs provided the cDNA or gDNA that served as material.

The CDR3 sequence is 16 residues long. With 5 bases clipped from V and 4 bases from J, the junction kept 10 bases outside the gene matches. Germline CDR1 and CDR2: SGHTA and FQGTGA. In the source study's methods: Reference gene primer amplification yielded estimated nucleated cell counts. Sequencing was performed with immunoSEQ multiplex PCR; in TCRdb, only in-frame clones are kept and a portion is missing. That table supplies the V and J calls and clone size; D and trimming were determined from the DNA. The sample includes around 200,000 clones, around 82% seen only once; the top ten take less than 7%.

The sequenced sample consisted of peripheral blood. V gene TRBV7-3 combines with J gene TRBJ2-3; the match to TRBD2 covers 9 bases. The source of this sequence is a woman between 65 and 79 years old with acute or convalescent COVID-19. CDR3 sequence: CASSDRSGSGSDTQYF. The CDR3, as DNA: TGTGCCAGCAGCGACCGTAGCGGGAGCGGCTCAGATACGCAGTATTTT. Complete variable domain (other parts from reference TRBV7-3 and TRBJ2-3): GAGVSQTPSNKVTEKGKYVELRCDPISGHTALYWYRQSLGQGPEFLIYFQGTGAADDSGLPNDRFFAVRPEGSVSTLKIQRTERGDSAVYLCASSDRSGSGSDTQYFGPGTRLTVL.